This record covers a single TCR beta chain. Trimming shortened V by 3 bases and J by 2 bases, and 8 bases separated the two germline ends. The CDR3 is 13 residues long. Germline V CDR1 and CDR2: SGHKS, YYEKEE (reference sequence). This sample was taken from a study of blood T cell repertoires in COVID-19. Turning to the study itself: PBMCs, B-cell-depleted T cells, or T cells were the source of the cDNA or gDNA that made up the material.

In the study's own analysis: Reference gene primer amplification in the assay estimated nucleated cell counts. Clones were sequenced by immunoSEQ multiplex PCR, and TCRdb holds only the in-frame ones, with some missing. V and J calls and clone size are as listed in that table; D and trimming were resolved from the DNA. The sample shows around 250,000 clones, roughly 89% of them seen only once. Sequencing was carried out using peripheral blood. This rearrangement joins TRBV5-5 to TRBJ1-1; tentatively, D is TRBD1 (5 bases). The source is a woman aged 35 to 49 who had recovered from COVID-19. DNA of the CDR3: TGTGCCAGCAGCTCAGACAGCAACACTGAAGCTTTCTTT. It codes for CASSSDSNTEAFF. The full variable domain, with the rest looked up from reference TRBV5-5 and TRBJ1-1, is DAGVTQSPTHLIKTRGQQVTLRCSPISGHKSVSWYQQVLGQGPQFIFQYYEKEERGRGNFPDRFSARQFPNYSSELNVNALLLGDSALYLCASSSDSNTEAFFGQGTRLTVV.